The sequence of this TCR beta chain was determined in a study of T-cell reconstitution after alpha-beta-depleted transplantation in children. The CDR3 runs to 12 residues. Germline assignment: CDR1 DFQATT and CDR2 SNEGSKA (reference sequence). The ends were cut back, 3 bases at V and 2 bases at J, with 8 bases in the middle. The TCRbeta library incorporated unique molecular identifiers. Each CDR3 protein gets one entry after TCRdb re-called the PCR reads with MiXCR. In the table there are roughly 500,000 distinct CDR3 sequences, approximately 16% of which are singletons. This chain joins TRBV20-1 and TRBJ2-7, with D uncertain. Sample: PBMCs from the stem cell graft donor, taken from the stem cell graft. The origin of this receptor is a human donor who donated a stem cell graft to a child with acute lymphoblastic leukemia. The CDR3 is CSASPLPYEQYF. The CDR3 DNA is TGCAGTGCTAGTCCTCTCCCCTACGAGCAGTACTTC.